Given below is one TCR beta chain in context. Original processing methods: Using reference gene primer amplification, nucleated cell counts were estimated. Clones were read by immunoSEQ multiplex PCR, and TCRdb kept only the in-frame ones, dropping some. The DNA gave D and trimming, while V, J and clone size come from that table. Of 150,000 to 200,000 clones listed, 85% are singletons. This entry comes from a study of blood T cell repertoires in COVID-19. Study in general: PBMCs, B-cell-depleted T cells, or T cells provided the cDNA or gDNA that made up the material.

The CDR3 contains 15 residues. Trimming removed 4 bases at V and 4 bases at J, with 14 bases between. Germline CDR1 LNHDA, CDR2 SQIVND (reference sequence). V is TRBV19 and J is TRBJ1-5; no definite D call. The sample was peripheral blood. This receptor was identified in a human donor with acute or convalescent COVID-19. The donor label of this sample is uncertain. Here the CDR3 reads CASSSDGALNQPQHF. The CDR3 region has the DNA TGTGCCAGTAGTAGCGATGGAGCCCTTAATCAGCCCCAGCATTTT.